Listed here is a single T cell receptor (beta chain). This entry belongs to a study of blood T cell repertoires in COVID-19. Study summary: Researchers got acute and convalescent COVID-19 samples from the United States, Italy and Spain. In each case, the material was cDNA or gDNA derived from T cells, B-cell-depleted T cells, or PBMCs.

Per the original methods: Cell counts per sample came from amplifying reference gene primers. Assay: immunoSEQ multiplex PCR; the TCRdb copy retains only in-frame clones and omits some. From that table come the V and J calls and clone size; the DNA was used to work out D and trimming. The table records more than 300,000 clones, around 87% of them present only once. Patients at the Seattle site were enrolled during active infection and followed longitudinally. The J segment lost 8 bases and the V segment lost 6 bases, leaving 7 bases of the junction unmatched. Germline CDR1 SNHLY, CDR2 FYNNEI. The CDR3 is made up of 14 amino acids.

The rearrangement uses TRBV2 and TRBJ2-4; TRBD1 matches 10 bases. What was sequenced was peripheral blood. The clonotype comes from a woman aged 25-40 years with COVID-19, enrolled during active disease. CDR3 in amino acids: CASSQTGGQDIQYF. The DNA of the CDR3 is TGTGCCAGCAGCCAGACAGGGGGCCAAGACATTCAGTACTTC.